These T cell receptor beta chains were read from a single sample in a study of CD8 T cells in ankylosing spondylitis. In TCRdb, the 5' RACE reads were re-called with MiXCR into one record per CDR3 protein. The table has 270,000 or so distinct CDR3 sequences, 18% seen once. Sequenced: blood, either unsorted or a sorted T cell fraction (not recorded which). The receptors shown here come from a male donor with ankylosing spondylitis or in good health (not recorded which). The CDR3 runs from the conserved cysteine through the conserved F or W. The order of the fields is V gene, J gene, D gene, clone size, CDR3 protein, CDR3 DNA. The D gene is left open where the match is weak. Not all rows give a size; the values are once, few, many and, for expanded clones, a class.

V gene: TRBV20-1
J gene: TRBJ2-3
D gene: .
clone size: .
CDR3 protein: CSARVTSLSTDTQYF
CDR3 DNA: TGCAGTGCTAGAGTTACTAGTTTGAGCACAGATACGCAGTATTTT

V gene: TRBV7-8
J gene: TRBJ2-4
D gene: .
clone size: few
CDR3 protein: CASSQTALVYQWYIQYF
CDR3 DNA: TGTGCCAGCAGCCAGACGGCCCTAGTTTATCAATGGTACATTCAGTACTTC

V gene: TRBV4-3
J gene: TRBJ2-5
D gene: .
clone size: .
CDR3 protein: CASSQGSGSQETQYF
CDR3 DNA: TGCGCCAGCAGCCAAGGGTCGGGATCTCAAGAGACCCAGTACTTC

V gene: TRBV10-3
J gene: TRBJ2-5
D gene: TRBD1
clone size: few
CDR3 protein: CAISESSTGVQETQYF
CDR3 DNA: TGTGCCATCAGTGAGTCATCGACAGGGGTCCAAGAGACCCAGTACTTC

V gene: TRBV6-5
J gene: TRBJ2-7
D gene: .
clone size: few
CDR3 protein: CASSYDRSIYEQYF
CDR3 DNA: TGTGCCAGCAGTTATGACAGGAGTATCTACGAGCAGTACTTC

V gene: TRBV7-9
J gene: TRBJ2-1
D gene: TRBD2
clone size: .
CDR3 protein: CASSTTSYNKQFF
CDR3 DNA: TGTGCCAGCAGCACGACTAGCTACAATAAGCAGTTCTTC

V gene: TRBV27
J gene: TRBJ2-7
D gene: .
clone size: .
CDR3 protein: CASSLITGTVYEQYF
CDR3 DNA: TGTGCCAGCAGTTTGATTACAGGGACCGTCTACGAGCAGTACTTC

V gene: TRBV12-3/TRBV12-4
J gene: TRBJ2-7
D gene: .
clone size: .
CDR3 protein: CASSFMVVEQYF
CDR3 DNA: TGTGCCAGCAGTTTCATGGTGGTCGAGCAGTACTTC

V gene: TRBV5-1
J gene: TRBJ2-7
D gene: TRBD2
clone size: .
CDR3 protein: CASSLEGGSPSYEQYF
CDR3 DNA: TGCGCCAGCAGCTTGGAAGGCGGGAGTCCCTCCTACGAGCAGTACTTC

V gene: TRBV28
J gene: TRBJ1-1
D gene: .
clone size: .
CDR3 protein: CASTAGMMNTEAFF
CDR3 DNA: TGTGCCAGCACGGCAGGGATGATGAACACTGAAGCTTTCTTT

V gene: TRBV29-1
J gene: TRBJ2-3
D gene: .
clone size: many
CDR3 protein: CSVDVDTQYF
CDR3 DNA: TGCAGCGTCGATGTAGATACGCAGTATTTT

V gene: TRBV12-3/TRBV12-4
J gene: TRBJ1-2
D gene: .
clone size: few
CDR3 protein: CASSLLNYGYTF
CDR3 DNA: TGTGCCAGCAGTTTACTGAACTATGGCTACACCTTC

V gene: TRBV20-1
J gene: TRBJ2-1
D gene: TRBD2
clone size: few
CDR3 protein: CSATALAELDNEQFF
CDR3 DNA: TGCAGTGCTACCGCCCTAGCGGAGCTAGACAATGAGCAGTTCTTC

V gene: TRBV7-9
J gene: TRBJ2-7
D gene: .
clone size: few
CDR3 protein: CASSLESGAGQYF
CDR3 DNA: TGTGCCAGCAGCTTAGAGTCAGGGGCAGGGCAGTACTTC

V gene: TRBV5-1
J gene: TRBJ2-3
D gene: .
clone size: many
CDR3 protein: CASSLGSGDSTDTQYF
CDR3 DNA: TGCGCCAGCAGCTTGGGTTCGGGAGACAGCACAGATACGCAGTATTTT

V gene: TRBV6-5
J gene: TRBJ1-5
D gene: .
clone size: .
CDR3 protein: CASSYGGPGQPQHF
CDR3 DNA: TGTGCCAGCAGTTACGGAGGGCCGGGGCAGCCCCAGCATTTT

V gene: TRBV6-1
J gene: TRBJ2-2
D gene: .
clone size: few
CDR3 protein: CAVGRKTNTGELFF
CDR3 DNA: TGTGCCGTAGGACGTAAGACGAACACCGGGGAGCTGTTTTTT

V gene: TRBV27
J gene: TRBJ2-2
D gene: .
clone size: .
CDR3 protein: CASGLASTGELFF
CDR3 DNA: TGTGCCAGCGGGCTAGCGTCCACCGGGGAGCTGTTTTTT

V gene: TRBV29-1
J gene: TRBJ1-1
D gene: .
clone size: few
CDR3 protein: CSVEDLGVGAFF
CDR3 DNA: TGCAGCGTTGAAGATTTGGGGGTGGGAGCTTTCTTT

V gene: TRBV13
J gene: TRBJ2-1
D gene: TRBD1
clone size: few
CDR3 protein: CASSLGQGLNEQFF
CDR3 DNA: TGTGCCAGCAGCTTAGGACAGGGGCTAAATGAGCAGTTCTTC

V gene: TRBV7-9
J gene: TRBJ2-7
D gene: .
clone size: .
CDR3 protein: CASSLEARSYEQYF
CDR3 DNA: TGTGCCAGCAGCTTAGAGGCGAGGTCCTACGAGCAGTACTTC

V gene: TRBV6-2/TRBV6-3
J gene: TRBJ2-1
D gene: .
clone size: many
CDR3 protein: CASSPTGDPYNEQFF
CDR3 DNA: TGTGCCAGCAGCCCCACGGGCGACCCCTACAATGAGCAGTTCTTC

V gene: TRBV4-3
J gene: TRBJ2-1
D gene: TRBD2
clone size: few
CDR3 protein: CASSPELAGVRDEQFF
CDR3 DNA: TGCGCCAGCAGCCCCGAACTAGCGGGAGTCAGGGATGAGCAGTTCTTC

V gene: TRBV10-2
J gene: TRBJ2-7
D gene: TRBD2
clone size: many
CDR3 protein: CASSEPRLADTMGQYF
CDR3 DNA: TGCGCCAGCAGTGAGCCAAGACTAGCCGACACTATGGGGCAGTACTTC

V gene: TRBV29-1
J gene: TRBJ2-7
D gene: TRBD1
clone size: .
CDR3 protein: CSVESDRESYEQYF
CDR3 DNA: TGCAGCGTTGAAAGTGACAGGGAATCCTACGAGCAGTACTTC

V gene: TRBV7-6
J gene: TRBJ1-1
D gene: .
clone size: few
CDR3 protein: CATRDLLNTEAFF
CDR3 DNA: TGTGCCACCCGGGATTTACTAAACACTGAAGCTTTCTTT

V gene: TRBV12-3/TRBV12-4
J gene: TRBJ2-7
D gene: .
clone size: .
CDR3 protein: CASSLSPSGASEVQYF
CDR3 DNA: TGTGCCAGCAGTCTCTCCCCTTCGGGGGCCTCCGAGGTGCAGTACTTC

V gene: TRBV6-2/TRBV6-3
J gene: TRBJ2-3
D gene: TRBD2
clone size: .
CDR3 protein: CASTQTTGTVAGGQDSDTQYF
CDR3 DNA: TGTGCCAGCACCCAAACTACAGGGACCGTAGCGGGAGGGCAGGATTCAGATACGCAGTATTTT

V gene: TRBV29-1
J gene: TRBJ1-2
D gene: .
clone size: .
CDR3 protein: CSVMDGTFNYGYTF
CDR3 DNA: TGCAGCGTTATGGACGGAACCTTTAACTATGGCTACACCTTC

V gene: TRBV29-1
J gene: TRBJ2-7
D gene: TRBD2
clone size: many
CDR3 protein: CSVASGSSYEQYF
CDR3 DNA: TGCAGCGTTGCTAGCGGGAGCTCCTACGAGCAGTACTTC

V gene: TRBV7-9
J gene: TRBJ2-7
D gene: TRBD1
clone size: few
CDR3 protein: CASSFGQGVAEQYF
CDR3 DNA: TGTGCCAGCAGCTTTGGACAGGGGGTTGCCGAGCAGTACTTC

V gene: TRBV7-9
J gene: TRBJ2-1
D gene: .
clone size: .
CDR3 protein: CASRPPGLRDEQFF
CDR3 DNA: TGTGCCAGCAGGCCTCCGGGACTTCGAGATGAGCAGTTCTTC

V gene: TRBV20-1
J gene: TRBJ2-1
D gene: .
clone size: few
CDR3 protein: CSARVNVASYNEQFF
CDR3 DNA: TGCAGTGCTAGAGTGAACGTAGCATCCTACAATGAGCAGTTCTTC

V gene: TRBV29-1
J gene: TRBJ2-1
D gene: TRBD1
clone size: .
CDR3 protein: CSGLPGQPYNEQFF
CDR3 DNA: TGCAGCGGGTTACCGGGACAGCCCTACAATGAGCAGTTCTTC

V gene: TRBV18
J gene: TRBJ2-1
D gene: .
clone size: .
CDR3 protein: CASSPVGGGEQFF
CDR3 DNA: TGTGCCAGCTCACCGGTCGGGGGAGGTGAGCAGTTCTTC

V gene: TRBV3-1
J gene: TRBJ2-1
D gene: .
clone size: few
CDR3 protein: CASSQELQRDEQFF
CDR3 DNA: TGTGCCAGCAGCCAGGAACTTCAGAGGGATGAGCAGTTCTTC

V gene: TRBV4-2
J gene: TRBJ2-7
D gene: .
clone size: few
CDR3 protein: CASGTGPPNEQYF
CDR3 DNA: TGTGCCAGCGGGACGGGACCACCCAACGAGCAGTACTTC

V gene: TRBV6-5
J gene: TRBJ2-3
D gene: TRBD2
clone size: few
CDR3 protein: CASSYSLAGATDTQYF
CDR3 DNA: TGTGCCAGCAGTTACTCGCTAGCGGGAGCCACAGATACGCAGTATTTT

V gene: TRBV29-1
J gene: TRBJ2-7
D gene: TRBD2
clone size: .
CDR3 protein: CSVWTSGSPYEQYF
CDR3 DNA: TGCAGCGTGTGGACTAGCGGGAGTCCCTACGAGCAGTACTTC

V gene: TRBV29-1
J gene: TRBJ2-1
D gene: TRBD2
clone size: few
CDR3 protein: CSVEDHTEHSGRLF
CDR3 DNA: TGCAGCGTTGAAGATCACACGGAACATAGCGGGAGGCTCTTC

V gene: TRBV7-7
J gene: TRBJ2-1
D gene: .
clone size: .
CDR3 protein: CASSLGNYNEQFF
CDR3 DNA: TGTGCTAGCAGCTTAGGGAACTACAATGAGCAGTTCTTC

V gene: TRBV5-1
J gene: TRBJ2-2
D gene: .
clone size: .
CDR3 protein: CASSFDGGPSTGELFF
CDR3 DNA: TGCGCCAGCAGCTTTGATGGGGGGCCTTCTACCGGGGAGCTGTTTTTT

V gene: TRBV11-2
J gene: TRBJ2-5
D gene: .
clone size: few
CDR3 protein: CASSLVPDRETQYF
CDR3 DNA: TGTGCCAGCAGCTTAGTCCCAGATAGAGAGACCCAGTACTTC

V gene: TRBV28
J gene: TRBJ2-3
D gene: TRBD2
clone size: .
CDR3 protein: CASPSGRADTQYF
CDR3 DNA: TGTGCCAGCCCTAGCGGGAGGGCCGATACGCAGTATTTT

V gene: TRBV30
J gene: TRBJ2-7
D gene: .
clone size: few
CDR3 protein: CAWRGLGEQYF
CDR3 DNA: TGTGCCTGGAGGGGGCTGGGGGAGCAGTACTTC

V gene: TRBV9
J gene: TRBJ1-2
D gene: .
clone size: .
CDR3 protein: CASSVVTPDWNGYTF
CDR3 DNA: TGTGCCAGCAGCGTAGTAACACCTGACTGGAATGGCTACACCTTC

V gene: TRBV5-5
J gene: TRBJ2-7
D gene: TRBD1
clone size: few
CDR3 protein: CASSFDRVYEQYF
CDR3 DNA: TGTGCCAGCAGCTTTGACAGGGTATACGAGCAGTACTTC

V gene: TRBV6-1
J gene: TRBJ2-2
D gene: TRBD1
clone size: .
CDR3 protein: CASSPPGGVTGELFF
CDR3 DNA: TGTGCCAGCAGTCCGCCAGGGGGTGTAACCGGGGAGCTGTTTTTT

V gene: TRBV5-1
J gene: TRBJ2-1
D gene: TRBD1
clone size: many
CDR3 protein: CASSWDGQGSSYNEQFF
CDR3 DNA: TGCGCCAGCAGTTGGGACGGACAGGGAAGCTCCTACAATGAGCAGTTCTTC

V gene: TRBV6-5
J gene: TRBJ2-5
D gene: .
clone size: .
CDR3 protein: CASSYVGGQGSLQETQYF
CDR3 DNA: TGTGCCAGCAGTTACGTAGGAGGTCAGGGATCCTTGCAAGAGACCCAGTACTTC

V gene: TRBV5-5
J gene: TRBJ2-3
D gene: TRBD2
clone size: .
CDR3 protein: CASRILAGTTDTQYF
CDR3 DNA: TGTGCCAGCAGGATACTAGCGGGAACAACAGATACGCAGTATTTT

V gene: TRBV27
J gene: TRBJ2-7
D gene: TRBD2
clone size: many
CDR3 protein: CASSQLAGTYEQYF
CDR3 DNA: TGTGCCAGCAGTCAACTAGCGGGGACCTACGAGCAGTACTTC

V gene: TRBV12-3/TRBV12-4
J gene: TRBJ2-1
D gene: .
clone size: .
CDR3 protein: CASSFGGADEQFF
CDR3 DNA: TGTGCCAGCAGTTTTGGGGGGGCTGATGAGCAGTTCTTC

V gene: TRBV29-1
J gene: TRBJ2-1
D gene: TRBD1
clone size: few
CDR3 protein: CSVEDGQEPYNEQFF
CDR3 DNA: TGCAGCGTTGAAGACGGACAGGAACCCTACAATGAGCAGTTCTTC

V gene: TRBV6-1
J gene: TRBJ1-1
D gene: TRBD1
clone size: .
CDR3 protein: CASKRQGSNTEAFF
CDR3 DNA: TGTGCCAGCAAAAGACAGGGATCGAACACTGAAGCTTTCTTT

V gene: TRBV7-2
J gene: TRBJ2-3
D gene: .
clone size: .
CDR3 protein: CASSLIVPDTQYF
CDR3 DNA: TGTGCCAGCAGCTTGATAGTGCCAGATACGCAGTATTTT

V gene: TRBV15
J gene: TRBJ1-6
D gene: TRBD1
clone size: once
CDR3 protein: CATSRDQDRGYSPLHF
CDR3 DNA: TGTGCCACCAGCAGAGATCAGGACAGGGGTTATTCACCCCTCCACTTT

V gene: TRBV27
J gene: TRBJ2-7
D gene: TRBD1
clone size: few
CDR3 protein: CASGDRGGYEQYF
CDR3 DNA: TGTGCCAGCGGGGACAGGGGAGGGTACGAGCAGTACTTC

V gene: TRBV29-1
J gene: TRBJ2-3
D gene: .
clone size: few
CDR3 protein: CSVEDQGTSTDTQYF
CDR3 DNA: TGCAGCGTTGAAGATCAGGGGACTAGCACAGATACGCAGTATTTT